This entry concerns a single TCR beta chain. The germline V gene has CDR1 SGHTA and CDR2 FQGTGA. The CDR3 is 16 amino acids. V lost 2 bases and J 0 bases, leaving 13 bases between the germline ends. This sample is part of a study of neoadjuvant anti-PD-1 for oral cavity cancer. Patients had newly diagnosed, untreated stage II-IVA oral cavity squamous cell carcinoma. Some clones are missing from TCRdb's copy, which holds only in-frame ones; the method was immunoSEQ multiplex PCR. The sample holds fewer than 35,000 clones, just under 90% seen once. Sequenced material: PBMCs, taken before nivolumab (anti-PD-1) treatment. The source of this sequence is a person aged 35 to 85 with oral cavity squamous cell carcinoma. V gene TRBV7-3 combines with J gene TRBJ1-2, with D possibly matching TRBD1 (5 bases). This chain's CDR3 is CASSLSPTGSNYGYTF. The CDR3 DNA follows: TGTGCCAGCAGCTTATCTCCTACAGGTTCTAACTATGGCTACACCTTC.